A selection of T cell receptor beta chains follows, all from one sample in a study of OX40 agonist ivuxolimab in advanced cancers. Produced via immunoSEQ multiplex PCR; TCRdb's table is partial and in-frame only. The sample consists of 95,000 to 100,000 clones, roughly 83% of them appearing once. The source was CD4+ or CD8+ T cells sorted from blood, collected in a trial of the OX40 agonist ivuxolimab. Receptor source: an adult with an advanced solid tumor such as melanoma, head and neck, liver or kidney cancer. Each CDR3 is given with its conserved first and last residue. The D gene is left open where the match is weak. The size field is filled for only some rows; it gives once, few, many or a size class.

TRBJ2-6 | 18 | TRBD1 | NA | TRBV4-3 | TGCGCCAGCAGCCAACGAACAGGGGCTCTCTCTGGGGCCAACGTCCTGACTTTC | CASSQRTGALSGANVLTF
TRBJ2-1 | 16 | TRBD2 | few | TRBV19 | TGTGCCAGTAGTGCCTCCGGGACTAGCGGGGTCTATGAGCAGTTCTTC | CASSASGTSGVYEQFF
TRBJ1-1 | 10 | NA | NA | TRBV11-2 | TGTGCCAGCAGCGGCGTCGGGGCTTTCTTT | CASSGVGAFF
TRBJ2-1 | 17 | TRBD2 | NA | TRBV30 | TGTGCCTGGACCCCCCGAGCGGGACTAGTATCCTACAATGAGCAGTTCTTC | CAWTPRAGLVSYNEQFF
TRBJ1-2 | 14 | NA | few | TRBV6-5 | TGTGCCAGCAGTTACTCGAGGCAGGAGGAAGGCTACACCTTC | CASSYSRQEEGYTF
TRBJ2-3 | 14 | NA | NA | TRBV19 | TGTGCCAGTAGTCTAAGACAGGGCACAGATACGCAGTATTTT | CASSLRQGTDTQYF
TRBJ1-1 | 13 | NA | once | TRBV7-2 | TGTGCCAGCAGCTTAACGAGAAACACTGAAGCTTTCTTT | CASSLTRNTEAFF
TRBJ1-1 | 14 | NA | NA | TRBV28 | TGTGCCAGCAGGCCGGCGGACAGCAGCACTGAAGCTTTCTTT | CASRPADSSTEAFF
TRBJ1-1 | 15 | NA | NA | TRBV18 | TGTGCCAGCTCACCACCGGTAGGTCGGAACACTGAAGCTTTCTTT | CASSPPVGRNTEAFF
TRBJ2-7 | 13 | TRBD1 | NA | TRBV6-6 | TGTGCCAGCAAAGAGGGGGCGGTTTACGAGCAGTACTTC | CASKEGAVYEQYF
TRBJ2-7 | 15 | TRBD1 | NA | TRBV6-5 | TGTGCCAGCAGTTTCGTGACAGGGGGCTCCTACGAGCAGTACTTC | CASSFVTGGSYEQYF
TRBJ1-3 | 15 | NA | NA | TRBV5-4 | TGTGCCAGCAGCTTGGAGCCGGCCTCTGGAAACACCATATATTTT | CASSLEPASGNTIYF
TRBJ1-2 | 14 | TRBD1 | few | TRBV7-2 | TGTGCCAGCAGCCGAGCCGGGACAGGGGCTGGCTACACCTTC | CASSRAGTGAGYTF
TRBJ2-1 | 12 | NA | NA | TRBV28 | TGTGCCAGCAGCCCCGGCCTGAATGAGCAGTTCTTC | CASSPGLNEQFF